This is a list of T cell receptor beta chains from one sample in a study of blood T cell repertoires in COVID-19. The protocol was immunoSEQ multiplex PCR, while the TCRdb copy is restricted to in-frame clones and leaves out a portion. The profile covers about 160,000 clones, with 80% to 90% appearing a single time and around 1% taken by the ten largest. Sequenced input: peripheral blood. Receptors were obtained from a man in his forties or fifties with acute or convalescent COVID-19. Both conserved end residues are part of each CDR3. The order of the fields is V gene, J gene, clone size, D gene, CDR3 protein, CDR3 DNA. A D gene is named only where the DNA matches it firmly. For some rows the clone size is stated as once, few or many, or as a class when expanded; others skip it.

v_gene: TRBV30; j_gene: TRBJ2-2; abundance: -; d_gene: TRBD1; CDR3aa: CAWSPGGHTGELFF; CDR3nt: TGTGCCTGGAGTCCAGGGGGTCACACCGGGGAGCTGTTTTTT
v_gene: TRBV2; j_gene: TRBJ1-1; abundance: -; d_gene: TRBD1; CDR3aa: CASSGNRGRTEAFF; CDR3nt: TGTGCCAGCAGTGGGAACAGGGGGCGGACTGAAGCTTTCTTT
v_gene: TRBV7-2; j_gene: TRBJ2-6; abundance: -; d_gene: -; CDR3aa: CASSLQFSGANVLTF; CDR3nt: TGTGCCAGCAGCTTACAGTTCTCTGGGGCCAACGTCCTGACTTTC
v_gene: TRBV14; j_gene: TRBJ2-7; abundance: -; d_gene: TRBD2; CDR3aa: CASSSSGAYEQYF; CDR3nt: TGTGCCAGCAGCTCTAGCGGTGCCTACGAGCAGTACTTC
v_gene: TRBV9; j_gene: TRBJ1-5; abundance: -; d_gene: TRBD1; CDR3aa: CASSAGTGGGYSNQPQHF; CDR3nt: TGTGCCAGCAGCGCCGGGACAGGGGGCGGGTATAGCAATCAGCCCCAGCATTTT
v_gene: TRBV10-3; j_gene: TRBJ1-4; abundance: -; d_gene: -; CDR3aa: CAIRGGGNEKLFF; CDR3nt: TGTGCCATCCGGGGGGGAGGGAATGAAAAACTGTTTTTT
v_gene: TRBV5-1; j_gene: TRBJ2-1; abundance: -; d_gene: -; CDR3aa: CASSLGEPEQFF; CDR3nt: TGCGCCAGCAGCTTGGGGGAGCCTGAGCAGTTCTTC
v_gene: TRBV9; j_gene: TRBJ2-7; abundance: -; d_gene: TRBD2; CDR3aa: CASSPRGTSGGGYEQYF; CDR3nt: TGTGCCAGCAGCCCTAGAGGGACTAGCGGGGGGGGCTACGAGCAGTACTTC
v_gene: TRBV2; j_gene: TRBJ1-2; abundance: -; d_gene: -; CDR3aa: CADSGGHGGYTF; CDR3nt: TGTGCCGATTCCGGGGGGCATGGTGGCTACACCTTC
v_gene: TRBV28; j_gene: TRBJ2-3; abundance: -; d_gene: TRBD2; CDR3aa: CASSRGGAGTDTQYF; CDR3nt: TGTGCCAGCAGCCGCGGGGGGGCGGGCACAGATACGCAGTATTTT
v_gene: TRBV19; j_gene: TRBJ2-3; abundance: -; d_gene: TRBD2; CDR3aa: CASSRGVPMEDTQYF; CDR3nt: TGTGCCAGTAGTCGGGGGGTTCCGATGGAAGATACGCAGTATTTT
v_gene: TRBV28; j_gene: TRBJ1-2; abundance: -; d_gene: TRBD1; CDR3aa: CASSSYVTATGGGYTF; CDR3nt: TGTGCCAGCAGTTCTTACGTTACAGCGACAGGGGGTGGCTACACCTTC
v_gene: TRBV10-3; j_gene: TRBJ2-5; abundance: -; d_gene: TRBD1; CDR3aa: CAISEGDRAETQYF; CDR3nt: TGTGCCATCAGTGAGGGAGACAGGGCTGAGACCCAGTACTTC
v_gene: TRBV19; j_gene: TRBJ1-5; abundance: -; d_gene: -; CDR3aa: CASSPLGQPQHF; CDR3nt: TGTGCCAGTAGTCCGCTCGGGCAGCCCCAGCATTTT
v_gene: TRBV4-3; j_gene: TRBJ1-4; abundance: -; d_gene: TRBD1; CDR3aa: CASSQELVGGRGNEKLFF; CDR3nt: TGCGCCAGCAGCCAAGAGCTCGTGGGGGGCAGGGGGAATGAAAAACTGTTTTTT
v_gene: TRBV7-9; j_gene: TRBJ1-1; abundance: few; d_gene: -; CDR3aa: CASSSTGSTEAFF; CDR3nt: TGTGCCAGCAGCTCCACAGGGAGCACTGAAGCTTTCTTT
v_gene: TRBV6-5; j_gene: TRBJ2-1; abundance: -; d_gene: -; CDR3aa: CASSLRTSRDEQFF; CDR3nt: TGTGCCAGCAGTCTACGCACTAGCCGGGATGAGCAGTTCTTC
v_gene: TRBV9; j_gene: TRBJ1-2; abundance: -; d_gene: -; CDR3aa: CASSAKAPPGGYTF; CDR3nt: TGTGCCAGCAGCGCTAAAGCCCCTCCGGGAGGCTACACCTTC
v_gene: TRBV12-3/TRBV12-4; j_gene: TRBJ1-5; abundance: -; d_gene: -; CDR3aa: CASSQGMSQPQHF; CDR3nt: TGTGCCAGCAGTCAGGGCATGAGTCAGCCCCAGCATTTT
v_gene: TRBV6-5; j_gene: TRBJ1-2; abundance: -; d_gene: TRBD1; CDR3aa: CASSRGTAINYGYTF; CDR3nt: TGTGCCAGCAGCCGTGGGACAGCTATTAACTATGGCTACACCTTC
v_gene: TRBV15; j_gene: TRBJ1-1; abundance: -; d_gene: TRBD1; CDR3aa: CATSRATGGATEAFF; CDR3nt: TGTGCCACCAGCAGAGCTACAGGGGGGGCCACTGAAGCTTTCTTT
v_gene: TRBV12-2; j_gene: TRBJ1-1; abundance: -; d_gene: -; CDR3aa: CASRRHSPGGKSTEAFF; CDR3nt: TGTGCAAGTCGCCGCCATTCTCCAGGGGGCAAGTCTACTGAAGCTTTCTTT
v_gene: TRBV6-1; j_gene: TRBJ1-5; abundance: -; d_gene: TRBD1; CDR3aa: CASSEGTGWQPQHF; CDR3nt: TGTGCCAGCAGTGAAGGGACAGGGTGGCAGCCCCAGCATTTT
v_gene: TRBV28; j_gene: TRBJ2-3; abundance: -; d_gene: TRBD2; CDR3aa: CASITGTSGGASTDTQYF; CDR3nt: TGTGCCAGCATCACCGGGACTAGCGGGGGCGCTAGCACAGATACGCAGTATTTT
v_gene: TRBV5-8; j_gene: TRBJ2-5; abundance: -; d_gene: -; CDR3aa: CASTLGFEREETQYF; CDR3nt: TGTGCCAGCACGCTTGGGTTTGAGCGGGAAGAGACCCAGTACTTC
v_gene: TRBV19; j_gene: TRBJ2-5; abundance: few; d_gene: -; CDR3aa: CASSLISGQETQYF; CDR3nt: TGTGCCAGTAGTCTGATCTCGGGGCAAGAGACCCAGTACTTC
v_gene: TRBV20-1; j_gene: TRBJ2-7; abundance: -; d_gene: -; CDR3aa: CSASSTESEQYF; CDR3nt: TGCAGTGCTAGTTCTACCGAATCGGAGCAGTACTTC
v_gene: TRBV10-2; j_gene: TRBJ1-1; abundance: once; d_gene: TRBD1; CDR3aa: CASSDLPGQPMNTEAFF; CDR3nt: TGCGCCAGCAGTGATCTCCCGGGACAGCCTATGAACACTGAAGCTTTCTTT
v_gene: TRBV2; j_gene: TRBJ1-2; abundance: -; d_gene: TRBD1; CDR3aa: CASSSLGTEYGYTF; CDR3nt: TGTGCCAGCAGTTCTCTCGGGACAGAATATGGCTACACCTTC
v_gene: TRBV5-1; j_gene: TRBJ1-2; abundance: -; d_gene: -; CDR3aa: CASSLGGFLYGYTF; CDR3nt: TGCGCCAGCAGCTTGGGCGGATTCCTCTATGGCTACACCTTC
v_gene: TRBV9; j_gene: TRBJ2-7; abundance: -; d_gene: TRBD2; CDR3aa: CASSPSSGGANYEQYF; CDR3nt: TGTGCCAGCAGCCCCTCCTCCGGGGGGGCTAACTACGAGCAGTACTTC
v_gene: TRBV6-5; j_gene: TRBJ1-1; abundance: -; d_gene: -; CDR3aa: CASIGHPGAFF; CDR3nt: TGTGCCAGCATCGGACACCCGGGAGCTTTCTTT
v_gene: TRBV4-3; j_gene: TRBJ1-1; abundance: -; d_gene: -; CDR3aa: CASNSRDMNTEAFF; CDR3nt: TGCGCCAGCAACAGCCGGGACATGAACACTGAAGCTTTCTTT
v_gene: TRBV7-2; j_gene: TRBJ1-1; abundance: -; d_gene: TRBD1; CDR3aa: CASSTNRGTEAFF; CDR3nt: TGTGCCAGCAGCACAAACAGGGGGACTGAAGCTTTCTTT
v_gene: TRBV6-2/TRBV6-3; j_gene: TRBJ1-2; abundance: -; d_gene: -; CDR3aa: CASSLLNYGYTF; CDR3nt: TGTGCCAGCAGTTTACTGAACTATGGCTACACCTTC
v_gene: TRBV6-2/TRBV6-3; j_gene: TRBJ1-5; abundance: -; d_gene: TRBD1; CDR3aa: CASSPGTVNQPQHF; CDR3nt: TGTGCCAGCAGTCCCGGGACAGTTAATCAGCCCCAGCATTTT
v_gene: TRBV6-1; j_gene: TRBJ1-3; abundance: -; d_gene: -; CDR3aa: CASSEAAQVPGNTIYF; CDR3nt: TGTGCCAGCAGTGAAGCGGCACAGGTCCCTGGAAACACCATATATTTT
v_gene: TRBV10-1; j_gene: TRBJ2-2; abundance: -; d_gene: TRBD2; CDR3aa: CASSDPAGGRETGELFF; CDR3nt: TGCGCCAGCAGTGATCCAGCGGGGGGGCGGGAAACCGGGGAGCTGTTTTTT
v_gene: TRBV6-5; j_gene: TRBJ1-5; abundance: -; d_gene: -; CDR3aa: CASSWTQGQPQHF; CDR3nt: TGTGCCAGCAGTTGGACGCAGGGTCAGCCCCAGCATTTT
v_gene: TRBV5-5; j_gene: TRBJ2-2; abundance: -; d_gene: -; CDR3aa: CASSLQGGTPGELFF; CDR3nt: TGTGCCAGCAGCTTGCAGGGTGGAACCCCCGGGGAGCTGTTTTTT
v_gene: TRBV6-5; j_gene: TRBJ1-2; abundance: -; d_gene: -; CDR3aa: CASSREQGGGYTF; CDR3nt: TGTGCCAGCAGTCGCGAACAGGGTGGCGGCTACACCTTC
v_gene: TRBV12-3/TRBV12-4; j_gene: TRBJ1-2; abundance: -; d_gene: -; CDR3aa: CASSLAQGGGYTF; CDR3nt: TGTGCCAGCAGTTTAGCACAGGGCGGAGGCTACACCTTC